This TCR beta chain emerged from a study of T cell repertoires in cytomegalovirus infection. Turning to the study itself: Shared public TCR beta signatures pointed to both CMV infection and a matching HLA type. Whole-study findings and limits: HLA-C-restricted, CMV-specific TCR beta clonotypes were dominant ex vivo.

This CDR3 contains 12 residues. Germline-derived CDR1 and CDR2 are SGHNT and YYREEE (reference sequence). Trimming pared 1 base from V and 3 bases from J, leaving 1 base between. In its sample, this clonotype was seen a few times. The antigen remains unidentified. TCRdb reanalysed the reads using MiXCR and keeps one entry per CDR3 protein. The sample shows under 200,000 distinct CDR3 sequences, about 20% of them seen only once. The genes are TRBV5-4 and TRBJ2-2; D call uncertain. The receptor was isolated from a human donor in good health (CMV status not recorded). Some clones in this sample may be carry-over from other donors' samples. The sample here was CD8+ T cells from cultured PBMCs, taken from culture after CMV antigen stimulation. For the CDR3, the DNA is TGTGCCAGCAGCTTGTACACCGGGGAGCTGTTTTTT. Encoded protein: CASSLYTGELFF.